The rows below give T cell receptor beta chains drawn from one sample of a study of regulatory T cells in long-lasting Graves disease. TCRdb called the multiplex PCR reads again in MiXCR, with one record for every CDR3 protein. The table records fewer than 550,000 distinct CDR3 sequences, about 16% of them present only once. A further study also used this sample, focusing on T cells in Graves' hyperthyroidism and ophthalmopathy.

The sequencing here drew on peripheral blood mononuclear cells (PBMCs), taken at new diagnosis, from a patient treated with antithyroid drugs. These TCRs come from a woman aged 35-65 years with Graves disease. The CDR3 runs from the conserved cysteine through the conserved F or W. The order of the fields is CDR3 protein, CDR3 DNA, D gene, clone size, V gene, J gene, CDR3 length. D genes are given only for firm matches. Some rows mark clone size as missing; the rest say once, few, many or name a class of expanded clone.

CDR3: CSVAGRLTDTQYF
DNA: TGCAGCGTTGCCGGCAGGCTCACAGATACGCAGTATTTT
D: NA
size: many
V: TRBV29-1
J: TRBJ2-3
length: 13

CDR3: CSVSDGINQPQHF
DNA: TGCAGTGTATCGGACGGGATCAATCAGCCCCAGCATTTT
D: NA
size: many
V: TRBV20-1
J: TRBJ1-5
length: 13

CDR3: CASSHDREGGELFF
DNA: TGCGCCAGCAGCCACGACAGGGAAGGCGGGGAGCTGTTTTTT
D: TRBD1
size: few
V: TRBV5-1
J: TRBJ2-2
length: 14

CDR3: CASSPLFAGNSGNTIYF
DNA: TGTGCCAGCTCACCACTATTCGCCGGGAACTCTGGAAACACCATATATTTT
D: NA
size: few
V: TRBV18
J: TRBJ1-3
length: 17

CDR3: CASSPRGQANYEQYF
DNA: TGTGCCAGCAGCCCACGGGGCCAGGCGAACTACGAGCAGTACTTC
D: NA
size: many
V: TRBV7-9
J: TRBJ2-7
length: 15

CDR3: CASSQAGSYNEQFF
DNA: TGTGCCAGCAGCCAAGCGGGCTCCTACAATGAGCAGTTCTTC
D: NA
size: many
V: TRBV3-1
J: TRBJ2-1
length: 14

CDR3: CASSRTYTGELFF
DNA: TGTGCCAGCAGCCGAACATACACCGGGGAGCTGTTTTTT
D: NA
size: many
V: TRBV12-3/TRBV12-4
J: TRBJ2-2
length: 13

CDR3: CASSEARLAEQYF
DNA: TGTGCCAGCAGTGAAGCGAGACTCGCCGAGCAGTACTTC
D: NA
size: NA
V: TRBV6-1
J: TRBJ2-7
length: 13

CDR3: CASSFPTGGDTEAFF
DNA: TGTGCCAGCAGCTTTCCGACAGGGGGGGACACTGAAGCTTTCTTT
D: TRBD1
size: NA
V: TRBV5-6
J: TRBJ1-1
length: 15

CDR3: CSARKTSGGPYEQYF
DNA: TGCAGTGCTAGAAAGACTAGCGGGGGCCCCTACGAGCAGTACTTC
D: TRBD2
size: many
V: TRBV20-1
J: TRBJ2-7
length: 15

CDR3: CAILPGQGSSGANVLTF
DNA: TGCGCCATCCTCCCGGGACAGGGAAGCTCTGGGGCCAACGTCCTGACTTTC
D: TRBD1
size: NA
V: TRBV5-1
J: TRBJ2-6
length: 17

CDR3: CASSTATNEKLFF
DNA: TGTGCCAGCTCGACTGCAACTAATGAAAAACTGTTTTTT
D: NA
size: many
V: TRBV18
J: TRBJ1-4
length: 13

CDR3: CASSLLGSSSPLHF
DNA: TGTGCCAGCAGCTTGCTCGGGTCTTCTTCACCCCTCCACTTT
D: NA
size: many
V: TRBV11-2
J: TRBJ1-6
length: 14